This TCR beta chain originates from a study of CD8+CD57+ T cells in acquired aplastic anemia. Genomic DNA was employed as the template in profiling TCR beta VDJ and CDR3. MiXCR, run by TCRdb on the reads, gives a single entry per CDR3 protein. The sample yields 150,000 to 200,000 distinct CDR3 sequences, about 48% seen once. CDR1 is DFQATT and CDR2 is SNEGSKA in the germline V gene (reference sequence). The CDR3 consists of 10 residues. Trimming took off 6 bases at V and 7 bases at J, with 10 bases between the two ends. For sequencing, patients were chosen who had shown expansion of CD8+CD57+ cells by flow cytometry.

Sequences were obtained from sorted CD4+, CD8+, or CD8+CD57+ T cells (not recorded which) from PBMCs. The TCR comes from a human donor with aplastic anemia. V and J are TRBV20-1 and TRBJ2-7; D could derive from TRBD1 or TRBD2 (6 bases each). CDR3 sequence: CSAQGLEQYF. DNA of the CDR3: TGCAGTGCACAGGGACTGGAGCAGTACTTC.